These T cell receptor beta chains were read from a single sample in a study of T cells in Graves' hyperthyroidism and ophthalmopathy. TCRdb passed the multiplex PCR reads through MiXCR, listing each CDR3 protein once. In the table there are about 280,000 distinct CDR3 sequences, approximately 26% of which are singletons. Sequencing was performed on blood. The receptors stem from a man aged 35-49 years with Graves' hyperthyroidism that later progressed to Graves' ophthalmopathy. Both conserved end residues are part of each CDR3. Fields, in order: D gene, J gene, CDR3 length, clone size, V gene, CDR3 DNA, CDR3 protein. The D gene is left open where the match is weak. Size values are once, few and many counts, or a class for expanded clones, and some rows have none.

d_call: TRBD1; j_call: TRBJ1-2; cdr3_length: 15; clone_size: many; v_call: TRBV2; cdr3_nt: TGTGCCAGCAGGGAGGGGCTGGACAGGTCTTATGGCTACACCTTC; cdr3_aa: CASREGLDRSYGYTF
d_call: -; j_call: TRBJ1-1; cdr3_length: 13; clone_size: many; v_call: TRBV14; cdr3_nt: TGTGCCAGCAGCCAAGCCAGGTCCACTGAAGCTTTCTTT; cdr3_aa: CASSQARSTEAFF
d_call: TRBD1; j_call: TRBJ1-2; cdr3_length: 16; clone_size: -; v_call: TRBV11-1; cdr3_nt: TGTGCCAGCAGGACCCTCCGGGACAGGGAAGGCTATGGCTACACCTTC; cdr3_aa: CASRTLRDREGYGYTF
d_call: TRBD2; j_call: TRBJ2-7; cdr3_length: 16; clone_size: -; v_call: TRBV12-3/TRBV12-4; cdr3_nt: TGTGCCAGCAGTACCATTGGGACTAGGGTCTCCTACGAGCAGTACTTC; cdr3_aa: CASSTIGTRVSYEQYF
d_call: TRBD2; j_call: TRBJ2-7; cdr3_length: 13; clone_size: many; v_call: TRBV19; cdr3_nt: TGTGCCAGTAGTTCGGGACTAGGGTACGAGCAGTACTTC; cdr3_aa: CASSSGLGYEQYF
d_call: -; j_call: TRBJ2-6; cdr3_length: 15; clone_size: many; v_call: TRBV7-9; cdr3_nt: TGTGCCAGCAGCCACGTGGGAGGTGGGGCCAACGTCCTGACTTTC; cdr3_aa: CASSHVGGGANVLTF
d_call: TRBD2; j_call: TRBJ2-7; cdr3_length: 14; clone_size: once; v_call: TRBV6-2/TRBV6-3; cdr3_nt: TGTGCCAGCAGTTACTCAGCGGGAGGTTACGAGCAGTACTTC; cdr3_aa: CASSYSAGGYEQYF
d_call: -; j_call: TRBJ2-5; cdr3_length: 12; clone_size: -; v_call: TRBV19; cdr3_nt: TGTGCCAGTAGCAGGATGGGGGAGACCCAGTACTTC; cdr3_aa: CASSRMGETQYF
d_call: -; j_call: TRBJ2-5; cdr3_length: 17; clone_size: -; v_call: TRBV6-2/TRBV6-3; cdr3_nt: TGTGCCAGCAGACCCCTTGGGGGCAGGGGCAACCAAGAGACCCAGTACTTC; cdr3_aa: CASRPLGGRGNQETQYF
d_call: -; j_call: TRBJ2-7; cdr3_length: 14; clone_size: many; v_call: TRBV6-2/TRBV6-3; cdr3_nt: TGTGCCAGCACCACACCGGCGGGCCTTGGGGAGCAGTACTTC; cdr3_aa: CASTTPAGLGEQYF
d_call: -; j_call: TRBJ1-1; cdr3_length: 12; clone_size: -; v_call: TRBV12-3/TRBV12-4; cdr3_nt: TGTGCCAGCAGGCCGATGAACACTGAAGCTTTCTTT; cdr3_aa: CASRPMNTEAFF
d_call: TRBD2; j_call: TRBJ2-2; cdr3_length: 19; clone_size: -; v_call: TRBV15; cdr3_nt: TGTGCCACCAGCAGAGATGGCCCTAGCGGAGGGCCTAACACCGGGGAGCTGTTTTTT; cdr3_aa: CATSRDGPSGGPNTGELFF
d_call: -; j_call: TRBJ1-4; cdr3_length: 15; clone_size: many; v_call: TRBV19; cdr3_nt: TGTGCCAGTACCGAAGGGCGTGCAACTAATGAAAAACTGTTTTTT; cdr3_aa: CASTEGRATNEKLFF
d_call: TRBD1; j_call: TRBJ1-5; cdr3_length: 18; clone_size: -; v_call: TRBV6-2/TRBV6-3; cdr3_nt: TGTGCCAGCAGTTACAACCGGCCTACCGGGACAGGTAATCAGCCCCAGCATTTT; cdr3_aa: CASSYNRPTGTGNQPQHF
d_call: TRBD1; j_call: TRBJ2-7; cdr3_length: 15; clone_size: many; v_call: TRBV24-1; cdr3_nt: TGTGCCACCAGTGATGGGGACAGGAGCTCCTACGAGCAGTACTTC; cdr3_aa: CATSDGDRSSYEQYF
d_call: -; j_call: TRBJ2-7; cdr3_length: 13; clone_size: many; v_call: TRBV25-1; cdr3_nt: TGTGCCAGCAGTGGTATAAGGGTCTACGAGCAGTACTTC; cdr3_aa: CASSGIRVYEQYF
d_call: -; j_call: TRBJ1-1; cdr3_length: 15; clone_size: many; v_call: TRBV12-3/TRBV12-4; cdr3_nt: TGTGCCAGCAGTTATGCAGGGCGCCGAGACACTGAAGCTTTCTTT; cdr3_aa: CASSYAGRRDTEAFF
d_call: TRBD2; j_call: TRBJ2-4; cdr3_length: 16; clone_size: many; v_call: TRBV10-3; cdr3_nt: TGTGCCATCGCACTAGCGGGAGCCCGTACCAAAAACATTCAGTACTTC; cdr3_aa: CAIALAGARTKNIQYF
d_call: TRBD1; j_call: TRBJ1-2; cdr3_length: 14; clone_size: many; v_call: TRBV9; cdr3_nt: TGTGCCAGCAGCGACTACAGGGGCTCCTATGGCTACACCTTC; cdr3_aa: CASSDYRGSYGYTF
d_call: -; j_call: TRBJ2-7; cdr3_length: 16; clone_size: many; v_call: TRBV28; cdr3_nt: TGTGCCAGCAGTTTCGCCACAGGGAAGTTCGCCTACGAGCAGTACTTC; cdr3_aa: CASSFATGKFAYEQYF
d_call: -; j_call: TRBJ2-7; cdr3_length: 14; clone_size: -; v_call: TRBV9; cdr3_nt: TGTGCCAGCAGCGTGGGTAGTTCGGCCTACGAGCAGTACTTC; cdr3_aa: CASSVGSSAYEQYF
d_call: -; j_call: TRBJ2-7; cdr3_length: 14; clone_size: -; v_call: TRBV7-3; cdr3_nt: TGTGCCAGCAGCTTAGGACACCCCTCCTACGAGCAGTACTTC; cdr3_aa: CASSLGHPSYEQYF